This note documents a single T cell receptor (beta chain) sequence. These data originate in a study of blood T cell repertoires in COVID-19. CDR3 length: 13 amino acids. With 2 bases clipped from V and 4 bases from J, the junction kept 1 base outside the gene matches. Germline V gene data show CDR1 as GTSNPN and CDR2 as SVGIG (reference sequence). Authors' methods: Reference gene primer amplification in the assay estimated nucleated cell counts. Assay: immunoSEQ multiplex PCR; the TCRdb copy retains only in-frame clones and omits some. Clone size and V and J calls were adopted from that table, with D and trimming inferred from the DNA. The table records 62,000 or so clones, around nine tenths of them present only once.

J is TRBJ2-3 and V is TRBV30; TRBD2 aligns across 9 bases. This TCR was sampled from a human donor in a cohort sampled during active COVID-19. The sample comprised peripheral blood. CDR3 in DNA: TGTGCCTGGAGTCAGCGGGAGGCAGATACGCAGTATTTT. Translated: CAWSQREADTQYF.